The entry below gives a single T cell receptor beta chain sequence along with its context. What it recognizes is unknown. This record belongs to a study of T cells in localized non-small cell lung cancer. Profiled with immunoSEQ multiplex PCR; TCRdb holds only in-frame clones, not every one. The sample gives roughly 14,000 clones, around 87% of which show up once; under 35% is in the top ten. Study-wide points: Adjacent lung was found to contain a median around 58 of the top 100 tumor clones. One tumor region alone was sequenced, and heterogeneity therefore remains possible. Density of T cells in blood, when higher, went with longer overall survival. Uninvolved nearby lung showed the greatest T cell clonality, exceeding that found in tumor.

V was cut by 2 bases and J by 6 bases, with 7 bases left in between. Germline loops: CDR1 SNHLY, CDR2 FYNNEI. The CDR3 consists of 13 residues. This TCR came from a male donor older than 55 with stage II lung adenocarcinoma. This chain uses TRBV2 with TRBJ2-2; D may match TRBD1 or TRBD2 (5 bases each). The starting material was peripheral blood mononuclear cells, obtained before any cancer treatment. CDR3 nucleotide sequence: TGTGCCAGCAGTGAAAGGGACCCCGGGGAGCTGTTTTTT. Translated: CASSERDPGELFF.